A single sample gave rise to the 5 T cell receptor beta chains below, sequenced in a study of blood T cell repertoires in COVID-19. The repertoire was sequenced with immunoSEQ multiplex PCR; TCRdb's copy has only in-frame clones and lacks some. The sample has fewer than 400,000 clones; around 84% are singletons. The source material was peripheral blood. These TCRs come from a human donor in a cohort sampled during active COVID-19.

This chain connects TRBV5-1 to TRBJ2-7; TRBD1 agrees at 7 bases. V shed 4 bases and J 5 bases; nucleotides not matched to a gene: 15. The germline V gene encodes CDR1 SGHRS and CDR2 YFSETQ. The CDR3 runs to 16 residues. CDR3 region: CASSEPTQGFLDEQYF. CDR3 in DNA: TGCGCCAGCAGCGAACCGACACAGGGGTTCCTTGACGAGCAGTACTTC.

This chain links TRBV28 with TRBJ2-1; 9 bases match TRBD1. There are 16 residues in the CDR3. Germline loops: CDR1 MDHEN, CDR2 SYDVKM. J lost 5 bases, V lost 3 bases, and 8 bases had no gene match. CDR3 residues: CASSLRTGVMNNEQFF. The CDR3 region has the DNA TGTGCCAGCAGTTTGCGGACAGGGGTTATGAACAATGAGCAGTTCTTC.

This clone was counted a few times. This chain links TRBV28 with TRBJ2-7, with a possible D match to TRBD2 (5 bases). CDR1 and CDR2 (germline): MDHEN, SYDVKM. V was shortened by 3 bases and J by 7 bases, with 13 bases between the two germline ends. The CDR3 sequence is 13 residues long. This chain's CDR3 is CASSFPGIWEQYF. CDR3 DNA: TGTGCCAGCAGTTTTCCGGGGATTTGGGAGCAGTACTTC.

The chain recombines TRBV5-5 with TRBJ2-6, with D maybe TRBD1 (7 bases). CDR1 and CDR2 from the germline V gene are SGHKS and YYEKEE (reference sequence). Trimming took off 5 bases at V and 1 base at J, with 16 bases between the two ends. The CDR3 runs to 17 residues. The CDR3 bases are TGTGCCAGCAGGCGGGGACAGTACCTTTCTGGGGCCAACGTCCTGACTTTC. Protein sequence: CASRRGQYLSGANVLTF.

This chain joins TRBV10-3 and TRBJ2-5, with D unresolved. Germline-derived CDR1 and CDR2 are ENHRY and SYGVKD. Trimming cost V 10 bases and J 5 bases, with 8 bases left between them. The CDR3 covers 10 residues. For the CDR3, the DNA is TGTGCCACCCCTTCCGAGACCCAGTACTTC. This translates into CATPSETQYF.